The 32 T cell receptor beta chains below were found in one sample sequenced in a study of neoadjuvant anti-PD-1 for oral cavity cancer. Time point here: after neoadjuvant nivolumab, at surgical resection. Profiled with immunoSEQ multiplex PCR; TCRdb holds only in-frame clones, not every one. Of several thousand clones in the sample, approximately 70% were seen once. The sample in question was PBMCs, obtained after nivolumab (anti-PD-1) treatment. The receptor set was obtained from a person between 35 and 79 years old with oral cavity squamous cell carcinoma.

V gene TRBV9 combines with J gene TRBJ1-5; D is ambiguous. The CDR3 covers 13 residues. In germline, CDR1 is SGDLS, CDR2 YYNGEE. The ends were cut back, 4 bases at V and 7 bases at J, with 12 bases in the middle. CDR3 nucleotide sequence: TGTGCCAGCAGCCTCTGGGAAGGGCAGCCCCAGCATTTT. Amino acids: CASSLWEGQPQHF. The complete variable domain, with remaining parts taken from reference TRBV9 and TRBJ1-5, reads DSGVTQTPKHLITATGQRVTLRCSPRSGDLSVYWYQQSLDQGLQFLIQYYNGEERAKGNILERFSAQQFPDLHSELNLSSLELGDSALYFCASSLWEGQPQHFGDGTRLSIL.

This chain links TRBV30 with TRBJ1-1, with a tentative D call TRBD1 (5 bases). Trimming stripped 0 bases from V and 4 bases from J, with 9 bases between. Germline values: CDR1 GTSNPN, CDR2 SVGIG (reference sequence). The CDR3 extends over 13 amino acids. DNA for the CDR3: TGTGCCTGGAGTGTACAGAGGGGCACTGAAGCTTTCTTT. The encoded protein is CAWSVQRGTEAFF.

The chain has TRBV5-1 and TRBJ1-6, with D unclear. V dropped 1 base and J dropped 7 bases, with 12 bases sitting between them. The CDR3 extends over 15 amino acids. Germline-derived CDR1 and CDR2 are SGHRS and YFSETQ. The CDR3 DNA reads TGCGCCAGCAGCTTGAGCACAGTACAGAATTCACCCCTCCACTTT. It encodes CASSLSTVQNSPLHF. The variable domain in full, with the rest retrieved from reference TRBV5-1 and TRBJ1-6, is KAGVTQTPRYLIKTRGQQVTLSCSPISGHRSVSWYQQTPGQGLQFLFEYFSETQRNKGNFPGRFSGRQFSNSRSEMNVSTLELGDSALYLCASSLSTVQNSPLHFGNGTRLTVT.

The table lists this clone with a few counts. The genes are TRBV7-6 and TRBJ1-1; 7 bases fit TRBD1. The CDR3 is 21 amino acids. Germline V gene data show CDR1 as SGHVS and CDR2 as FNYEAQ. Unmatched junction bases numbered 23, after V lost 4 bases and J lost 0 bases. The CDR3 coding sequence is TGTGCCAGCAGCTCCTCTCCATATCAACAAACGGGACAGCCGATGAACACTGAAGCTTTCTTT. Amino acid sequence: CASSSSPYQQTGQPMNTEAFF. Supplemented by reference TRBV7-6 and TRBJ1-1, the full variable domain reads GAGVSQSPRYKVTKRGQDVALRCDPISGHVSLYWYRQALGQGPEFLTYFNYEAQQDKSGLPNDRFSAERPEGSISTLTIQRTEQRDSAMYRCASSSSPYQQTGQPMNTEAFFGQGTRLTVV.

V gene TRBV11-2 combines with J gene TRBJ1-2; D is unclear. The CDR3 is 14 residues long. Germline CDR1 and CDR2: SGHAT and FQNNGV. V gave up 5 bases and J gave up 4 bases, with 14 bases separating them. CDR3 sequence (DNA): TGTGCCAGCAGCCCATCCGGGGTGACCTATGGCTACACCTTC. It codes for CASSPSGVTYGYTF.

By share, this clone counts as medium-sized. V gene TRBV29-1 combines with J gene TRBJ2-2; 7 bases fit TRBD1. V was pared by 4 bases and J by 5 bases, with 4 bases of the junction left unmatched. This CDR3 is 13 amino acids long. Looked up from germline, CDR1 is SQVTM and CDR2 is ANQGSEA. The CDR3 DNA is TGCAGCGTTGGGCCACAGGGGACCGGGGAGCTGTTTTTT. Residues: CSVGPQGTGELFF.

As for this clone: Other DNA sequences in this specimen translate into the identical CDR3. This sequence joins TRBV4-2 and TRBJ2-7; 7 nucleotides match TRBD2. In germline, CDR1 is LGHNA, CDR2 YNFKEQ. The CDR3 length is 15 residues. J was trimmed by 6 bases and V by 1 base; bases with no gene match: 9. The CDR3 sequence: CASSQAGTTVREQYF. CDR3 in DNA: TGTGCCAGCAGCCAAGCCGGGACTACAGTTCGCGAGCAGTACTTC.

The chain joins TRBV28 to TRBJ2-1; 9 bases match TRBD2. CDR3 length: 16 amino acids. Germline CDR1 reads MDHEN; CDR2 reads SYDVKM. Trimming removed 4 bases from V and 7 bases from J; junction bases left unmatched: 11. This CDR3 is CASSSAWRGGENEQFF. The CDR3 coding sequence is TGTGCCAGCAGTTCCGCCTGGCGGGGGGGCGAAAATGAGCAGTTCTTC.

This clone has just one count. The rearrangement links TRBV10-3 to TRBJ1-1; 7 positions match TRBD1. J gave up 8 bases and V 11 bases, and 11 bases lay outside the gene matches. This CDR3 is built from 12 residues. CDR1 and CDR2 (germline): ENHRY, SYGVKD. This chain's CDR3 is CAVGYRGLEAFF. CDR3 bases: TGTGCCGTCGGTTACAGGGGATTAGAAGCTTTCTTT.

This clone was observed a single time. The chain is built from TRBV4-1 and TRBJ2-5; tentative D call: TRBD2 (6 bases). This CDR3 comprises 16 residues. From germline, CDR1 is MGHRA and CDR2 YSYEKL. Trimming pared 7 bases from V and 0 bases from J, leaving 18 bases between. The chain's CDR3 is CASIKEGVTYQETQYF. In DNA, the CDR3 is TGCGCCAGCATCAAGGAGGGAGTGACGTACCAAGAGACCCAGTACTTC.

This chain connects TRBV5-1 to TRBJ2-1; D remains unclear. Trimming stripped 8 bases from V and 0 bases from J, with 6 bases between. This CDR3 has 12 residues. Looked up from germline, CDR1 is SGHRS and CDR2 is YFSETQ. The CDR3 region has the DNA TGCGCCAGTTGGGGCTCCTACAATGAGCAGTTCTTC. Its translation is CASWGSYNEQFF.

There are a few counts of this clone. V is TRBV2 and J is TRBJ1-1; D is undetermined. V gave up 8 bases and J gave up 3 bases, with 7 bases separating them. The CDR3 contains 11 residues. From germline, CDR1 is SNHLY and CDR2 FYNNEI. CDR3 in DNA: TGTGCCAGCGGACGGGACACTGAAGCTTTCTTT. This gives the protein CASGRDTEAFF.

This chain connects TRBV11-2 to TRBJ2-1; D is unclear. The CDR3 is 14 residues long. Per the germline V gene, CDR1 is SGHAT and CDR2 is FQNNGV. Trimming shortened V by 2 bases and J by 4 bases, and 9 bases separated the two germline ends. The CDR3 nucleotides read TGTGCCAGCAGCTTAAGGCTGGCTTACAATGAGCAGTTCTTC. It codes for CASSLRLAYNEQFF. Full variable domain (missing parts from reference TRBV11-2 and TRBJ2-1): EAGVAQSPRYKIIEKRQSVAFWCNPISGHATLYWYQQILGQGPKLLIQFQNNGVVDDSQLPKDRFSAERLKGVDSTLKIQPAKLEDSAVYLCASSLRLAYNEQFFGPGTRLTVL.

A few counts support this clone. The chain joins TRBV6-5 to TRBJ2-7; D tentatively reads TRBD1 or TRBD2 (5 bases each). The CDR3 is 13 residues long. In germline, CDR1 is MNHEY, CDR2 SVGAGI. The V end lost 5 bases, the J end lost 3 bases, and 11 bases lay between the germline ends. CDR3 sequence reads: CASSTGTNYEQYF. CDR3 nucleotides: TGTGCCAGCAGTACGGGGACGAACTACGAGCAGTACTTC.

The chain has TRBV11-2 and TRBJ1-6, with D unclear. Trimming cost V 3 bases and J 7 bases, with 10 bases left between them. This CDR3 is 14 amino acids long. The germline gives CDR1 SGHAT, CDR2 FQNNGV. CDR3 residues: CASSFNAANSPLHF. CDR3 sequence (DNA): TGTGCCAGCAGCTTCAATGCGGCGAATTCACCCCTCCACTTT.

CDR3 residues: CASSSHNEQYF. CDR3 DNA sequence: TGTGCCAGCAGCTCTCACAACGAGCAGTACTTC. The V call is TRBV5-6, the J call TRBJ2-7; D remains ambiguous. This CDR3 contains 11 residues. Germline V lookup: CDR1 SGHDT, CDR2 YYEEEE. V lost 3 bases to trimming and J lost 5 bases, with 6 bases between them.

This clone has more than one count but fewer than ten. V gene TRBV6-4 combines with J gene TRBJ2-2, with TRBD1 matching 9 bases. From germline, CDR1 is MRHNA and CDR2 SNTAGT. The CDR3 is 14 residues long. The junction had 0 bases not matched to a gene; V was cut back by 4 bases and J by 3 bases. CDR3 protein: CASSGTGDTGELFF. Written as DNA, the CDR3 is TGTGCCAGCAGTGGGACAGGGGACACCGGGGAGCTGTTTTTT.

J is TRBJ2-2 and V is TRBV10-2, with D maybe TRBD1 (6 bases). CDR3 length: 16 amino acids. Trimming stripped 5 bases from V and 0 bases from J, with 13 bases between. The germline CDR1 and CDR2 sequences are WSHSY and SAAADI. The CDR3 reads CASSPKGVANTGELFF. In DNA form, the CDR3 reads TGCGCCAGCAGTCCCAAGGGGGTTGCGAACACCGGGGAGCTGTTTTTT.

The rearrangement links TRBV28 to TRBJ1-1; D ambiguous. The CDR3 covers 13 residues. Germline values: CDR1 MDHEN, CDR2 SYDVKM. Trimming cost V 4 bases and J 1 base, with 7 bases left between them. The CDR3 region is CASSWQANTEAFF. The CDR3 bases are TGTGCCAGCAGTTGGCAGGCGAACACTGAAGCTTTCTTT.

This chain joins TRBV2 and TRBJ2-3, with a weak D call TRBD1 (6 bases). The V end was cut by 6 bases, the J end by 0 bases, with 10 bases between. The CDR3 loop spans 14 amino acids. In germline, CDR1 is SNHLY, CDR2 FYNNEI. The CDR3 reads CASSTQGSTDTQYF. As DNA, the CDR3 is TGTGCCAGCAGCACACAGGGAAGCACAGATACGCAGTATTTT.

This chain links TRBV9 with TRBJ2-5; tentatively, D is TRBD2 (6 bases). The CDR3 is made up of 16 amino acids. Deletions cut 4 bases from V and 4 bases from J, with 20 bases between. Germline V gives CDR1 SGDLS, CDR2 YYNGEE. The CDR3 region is CASSPWGSGPRETQYF. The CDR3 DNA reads TGTGCCAGCAGCCCATGGGGTAGCGGCCCCAGAGAGACCCAGTACTTC.

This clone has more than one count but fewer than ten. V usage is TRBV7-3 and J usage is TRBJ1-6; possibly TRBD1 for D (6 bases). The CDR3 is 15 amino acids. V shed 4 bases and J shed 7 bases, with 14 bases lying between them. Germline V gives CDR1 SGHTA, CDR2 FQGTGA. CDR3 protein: CASSSTGGRNSPLHF. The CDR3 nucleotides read TGTGCCAGCAGCTCGACAGGTGGAAGAAATTCACCCCTCCACTTT.

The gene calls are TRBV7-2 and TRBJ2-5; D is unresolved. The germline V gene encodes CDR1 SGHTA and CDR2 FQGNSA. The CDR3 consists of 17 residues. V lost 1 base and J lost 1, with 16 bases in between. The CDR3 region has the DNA TGTGCCAGCAGCTTAGTAGGGTGGGTTCTAAGCCAAGAGACCCAGTACTTC. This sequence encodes CASSLVGWVLSQETQYF. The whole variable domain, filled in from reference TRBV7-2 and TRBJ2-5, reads GAGVSQSPSNKVTEKGKDVELRCDPISGHTALYWYRQSLGQGLEFLIYFQGNSAPDKSGLPSDRFSAERTGGSVSTLTIQRTQQEDSAVYLCASSLVGWVLSQETQYFGPGTRLLVL.

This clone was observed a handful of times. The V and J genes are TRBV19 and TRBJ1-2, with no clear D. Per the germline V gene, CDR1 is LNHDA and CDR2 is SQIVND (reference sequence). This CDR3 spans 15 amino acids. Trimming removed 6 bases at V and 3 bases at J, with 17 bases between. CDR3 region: CASSPLARMDYGYTF. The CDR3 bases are TGTGCCAGTAGCCCCTTGGCACGGATGGACTATGGCTACACCTTC. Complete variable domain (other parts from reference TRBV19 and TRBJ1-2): DGGITQSPKYLFRKEGQNVTLSCEQNLNHDAMYWYRQDPGQGLRLIYYSQIVNDFQKGDIAEGYSVSREKKESFPLTVTSAQKNPTAFYLCASSPLARMDYGYTFGSGTRLTVV.

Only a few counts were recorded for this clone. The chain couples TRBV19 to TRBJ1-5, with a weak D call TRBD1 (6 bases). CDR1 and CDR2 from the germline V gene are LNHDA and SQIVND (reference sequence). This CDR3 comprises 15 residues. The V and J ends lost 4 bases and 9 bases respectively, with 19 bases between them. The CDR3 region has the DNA TGTGCCAGTAGTACTGGGGGCCAGGTCCCCCGGCCCCAGCATTTT. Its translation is CASSTGGQVPRPQHF.

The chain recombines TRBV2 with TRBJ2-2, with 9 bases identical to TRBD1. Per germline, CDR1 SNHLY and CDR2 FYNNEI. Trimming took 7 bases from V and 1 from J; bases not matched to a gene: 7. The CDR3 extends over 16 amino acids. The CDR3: CASTPWGQGNTGELFF. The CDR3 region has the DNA TGTGCCAGCACCCCTTGGGGACAGGGGAACACCGGGGAGCTGTTTTTT. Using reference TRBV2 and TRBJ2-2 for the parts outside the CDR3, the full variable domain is EPEVTQTPSHQVTQMGQEVILRCVPISNHLYFYWYRQILGQKVEFLVSFYNNEISEKSEIFDDQFSVERPDGSNFTLKIRSTKLEDSAMYFCASTPWGQGNTGELFFGEGSRLTVL.

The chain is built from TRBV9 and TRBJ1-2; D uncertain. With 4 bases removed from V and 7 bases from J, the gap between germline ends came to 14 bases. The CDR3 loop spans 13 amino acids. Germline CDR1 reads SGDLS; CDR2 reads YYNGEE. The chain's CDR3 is CASSPDWTGGYTF. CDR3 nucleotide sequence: TGTGCCAGCAGCCCAGATTGGACGGGTGGCTACACCTTC.

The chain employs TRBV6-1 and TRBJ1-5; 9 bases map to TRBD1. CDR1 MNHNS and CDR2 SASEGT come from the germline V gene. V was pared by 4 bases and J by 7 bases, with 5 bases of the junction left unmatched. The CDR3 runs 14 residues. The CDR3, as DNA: TGTGCCAGCAGTGGGGACAGGGTAGGGCAGCCCCAGCATTTT. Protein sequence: CASSGDRVGQPQHF.

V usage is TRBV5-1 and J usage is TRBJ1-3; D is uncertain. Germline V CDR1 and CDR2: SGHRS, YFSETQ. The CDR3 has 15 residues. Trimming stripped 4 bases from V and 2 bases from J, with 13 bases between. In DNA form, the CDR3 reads TGCGCCAGCAGCCCGGACGCATCGCCTGGAAACACCATATATTTT. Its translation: CASSPDASPGNTIYF.

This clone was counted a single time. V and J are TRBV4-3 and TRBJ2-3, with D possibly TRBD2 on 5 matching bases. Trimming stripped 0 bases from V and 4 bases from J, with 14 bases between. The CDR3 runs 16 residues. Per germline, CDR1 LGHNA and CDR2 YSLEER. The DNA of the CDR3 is TGCGCCAGCAGCCAAGAGTTCGGACTCCCCTCAGATACGCAGTATTTT. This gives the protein CASSQEFGLPSDTQYF.

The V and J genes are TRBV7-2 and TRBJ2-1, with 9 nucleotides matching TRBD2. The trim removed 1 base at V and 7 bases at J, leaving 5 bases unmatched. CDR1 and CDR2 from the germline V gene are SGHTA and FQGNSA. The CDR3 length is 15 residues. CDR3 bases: TGTGCCAGCAGCTTAGTTGCGGGGGGGCTGAATGAGCAGTTCTTC. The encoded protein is CASSLVAGGLNEQFF.

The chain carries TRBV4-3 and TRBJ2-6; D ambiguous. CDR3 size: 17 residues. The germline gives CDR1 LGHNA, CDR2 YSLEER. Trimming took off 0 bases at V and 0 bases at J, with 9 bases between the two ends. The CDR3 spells CASSQDLTGSGANVLTF. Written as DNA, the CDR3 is TGCGCCAGCAGCCAAGATCTGACGGGCTCTGGGGCCAACGTCCTGACTTTC.